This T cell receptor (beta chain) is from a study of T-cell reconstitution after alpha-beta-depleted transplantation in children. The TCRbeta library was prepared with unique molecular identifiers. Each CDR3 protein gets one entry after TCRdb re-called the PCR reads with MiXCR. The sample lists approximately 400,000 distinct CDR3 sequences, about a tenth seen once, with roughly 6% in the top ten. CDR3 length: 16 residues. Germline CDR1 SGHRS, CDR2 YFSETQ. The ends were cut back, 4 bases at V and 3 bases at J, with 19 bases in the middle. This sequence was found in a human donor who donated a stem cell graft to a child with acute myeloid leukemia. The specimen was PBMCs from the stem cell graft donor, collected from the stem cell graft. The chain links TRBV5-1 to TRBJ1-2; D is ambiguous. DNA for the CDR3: TGCGCCAGCAGCCCCGGACTAGCGGGAGCATACTATGGCTACACCTTC. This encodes CASSPGLAGAYYGYTF. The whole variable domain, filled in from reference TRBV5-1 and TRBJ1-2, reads KAGVTQTPRYLIKTRGQQVTLSCSPISGHRSVSWYQQTPGQGLQFLFEYFSETQRNKGNFPGRFSGRQFSNSRSEMNVSTLELGDSALYLCASSPGLAGAYYGYTFGSGTRLTVV.